The 24 T cell receptor beta chains presented below share a single source sample, sequenced in a study of identical twins. TCRdb called the 5' RACE reads again in MiXCR, with one record for every CDR3 protein. The top ten hold 3% of the sample, which has a few hundred thousand distinct CDR3 sequences, approximately 8.3% seen once. These data were also filed under a second study, of yellow fever vaccine responses in identical twins.

Sequences were obtained from CD8+ T cells sorted from blood. The receptors were gathered from a woman under 30 in good health.

The chain is built from TRBV9 and TRBJ2-3, with 10 bases matching TRBD2. Germline CDR1 SGDLS, CDR2 YYNGEE. With 3 bases clipped from V and 4 bases from J, the junction kept 8 bases outside the gene matches. The CDR3 is 16 amino acids. DNA of the CDR3: TGTGCCAGCAGCGCCCCGCTAGCGGGGGCACCAGATACGCAGTATTTT. As protein: CASSAPLAGAPDTQYF.

This clonotype came up many times. The genes are TRBV27 and TRBJ1-2; TRBD1 matches 9 bases. Germline CDR1 reads MNHEY; CDR2 reads SMNVEV (reference sequence). V gave up 4 bases and J gave up 0 bases; unmatched junction bases: 9. This CDR3 region has 17 residues. CDR3 protein: CASSSTGQGIANYGYTF. In nucleotides, the CDR3 is TGTGCCAGCAGTTCCACCGGACAGGGGATAGCTAACTATGGCTACACCTTC.

This clonotype was found a few times. The V call is TRBV7-2, the J call TRBJ1-1; D is perhaps TRBD1 (6 bases). Germline loops: CDR1 SGHTA, CDR2 FQGNSA. Trimming shortened V by 1 base and J by 5 bases, and 17 bases separated the two germline ends. CDR3 size: 16 residues. The CDR3 coding sequence is TGTGCCAGCAGCTTAGTCGGCAGGGGCCCGGGAACTGAAGCTTTCTTT. Translated: CASSLVGRGPGTEAFF.

This clonotype was seen more than once but under ten times. J is TRBJ2-6 and V is TRBV10-3; D remains unclear. The CDR3 totals 15 residues. Trimming left V 3 bases short and J 0 bases short, with 6 bases between. The germline gives CDR1 ENHRY, CDR2 SYGVKD. The CDR3 bases are TGTGCCATCAGTGATGACGGCTCTGGGGCCAACGTCCTGACTTTC. This translates into CAISDDGSGANVLTF.

This clonotype was picked up many times. The rearrangement uses TRBV21-1 and TRBJ2-3. TRBV21-1 is tagged as a pseudogene. The CDR3 extends over 13 amino acids. In DNA form, the CDR3 reads TGTGCCAGCAGCAAACGACACACAGATACGCAGTATTTT. Protein product: CASSKRHTDTQYF.

This clonotype was counted ten times or more. The chain employs TRBV4-3 and TRBJ2-1; D ambiguous. Looked up from germline, CDR1 is LGHNA and CDR2 is YSLEER. Deletions cut 0 bases from V and 2 bases from J, with 14 bases between. This CDR3 region has 17 residues. The CDR3 bases are TGCGCCAGCAGCCAAGATCCCAGCTCAGGTGCCTACAATGAGCAGTTCTTC. Translation gives CASSQDPSSGAYNEQFF.

This clonotype was counted many times. This rearrangement joins TRBV27 to TRBJ1-1; D not certain. The germline V gene encodes CDR1 MNHEY and CDR2 SMNVEV (reference sequence). The V gene lost 6 bases and the J gene lost 5 bases, with 13 bases spanning the gap. This CDR3 has 13 amino acids. The CDR3 reads CASSEFGLTEAFF. CDR3 nucleotide sequence: TGTGCCAGCAGCGAATTCGGACTGACTGAAGCTTTCTTT.

This clonotype was observed many times. The chain employs TRBV21-1 and TRBJ1-5; the D call in the table, TRBD1, was not verified against the DNA. TRBV21-1 is assigned pseudogene status. There are 17 residues in the CDR3. The DNA for the CDR3 is TGTGCCAGCAACTCATGGGACAGGGGGCGGGGCAATCAGCCCCAGCATTTT. Encoded protein: CASNSWDRGRGNQPQHF.

This clonotype was found a few times. The chain links TRBV28 to TRBJ2-7; D is perhaps TRBD1 (6 bases). CDR3 length: 15 amino acids. Deletions cut 5 bases from V and 3 bases from J, with 17 bases between. Germline values: CDR1 MDHEN, CDR2 SYDVKM. In DNA, the CDR3 is TGTGCCAGCAGTCTTAACAAACTAGGGGGCTACGAGCAGTACTTC. It translates to CASSLNKLGGYEQYF.

This clonotype has a count of ten or more. The V and J genes are TRBV12-3 or TRBV12-4 and TRBJ2-2; D is possibly TRBD2 (5 bases). This CDR3 has 13 amino acids. V was clipped by 6 bases and J by 8 bases, with 13 bases between them. The CDR3 nucleotides are TGTGCCAGCAGCGAGTCCCCGGGGGGGGAGCTGTTTTTT. This translates into CASSESPGGELFF.

This clonotype was counted ten times or more. The chain combines TRBV7-8 with TRBJ2-3, with D unresolved. The CDR3 consists of 14 residues. From germline, CDR1 is SGHVS and CDR2 FQNEAQ. Trimming cost V 7 bases and J 4 bases, with 15 bases left between them. The CDR3 DNA reads as TGTGCCAGCACAGACGCTCCTTGGGCAGATACGCAGTATTTT. It codes for CASTDAPWADTQYF.

This clonotype appeared a few times. V and J are TRBV27 and TRBJ2-1; 8 positions match TRBD2. The germline CDR1 and CDR2 sequences are MNHEY and SMNVEV (reference sequence). The J segment lost 8 bases and the V segment lost 4 bases, leaving 7 bases of the junction unmatched. The CDR3 has 14 amino acids. The CDR3 is CASSSGLGLDEQFF. The CDR3 DNA sequence: TGTGCCAGCAGTTCGGGACTAGGATTAGATGAGCAGTTCTTC.

This clonotype was recorded many times. The V call is TRBV29-1, the J call TRBJ2-1, with unresolved D. V was trimmed by 6 bases and J by 6 bases, leaving 15 bases between them. This CDR3 is built from 13 residues. Per the germline V gene, CDR1 is SQVTM and CDR2 is ANQGSEA. The CDR3 DNA reads TGCAGCGTGCATAGTGTCGTTGGCAATGAGCAGTTCTTC. This translates into CSVHSVVGNEQFF.

The CDR3, as DNA: TGCAGTGCTCTACTAGGGCTAGTCCTCTACGAGCAGTACTTC. This codes for CSALLGLVLYEQYF. The chain couples TRBV20-1 to TRBJ2-7, with D maybe TRBD2 (5 bases). This CDR3 region has 14 residues. V was clipped by 5 bases and J by 3 bases, with 17 bases between them. Germline assignment: CDR1 DFQATT and CDR2 SNEGSKA (reference sequence).

The V gene is TRBV4-3, the J gene TRBJ2-7; 10 bases fit TRBD1. Trimming at V came to 4 bases and at J to 3 bases, leaving 3 bases not matched to a gene. The CDR3 sequence is 14 residues long. Germline CDR1 reads LGHNA; CDR2 reads YSLEER. The CDR3 spells CASSPDRGFYEQYF. CDR3 nucleotide sequence: TGCGCCAGCAGCCCGGACAGGGGGTTCTACGAGCAGTACTTC.

The chain uses TRBV7-2 and TRBJ2-3; D remains ambiguous. The CDR3 has 10 residues. Germline values: CDR1 SGHTA, CDR2 FQGNSA. V lost 8 bases and J 8 bases, leaving 8 bases between the germline ends. CDR3 sequence (DNA): TGTGCCAGCGGGGTCGGTACGCAGTATTTT. It specifies CASGVGTQYF. The full variable domain, completed using reference TRBV7-2 and TRBJ2-3, is GAGVSQSPSNKVTEKGKDVELRCDPISGHTALYWYRQSLGQGLEFLIYFQGNSAPDKSGLPSDRFSAERTGGSVSTLTIQRTQQEDSAVYLCASGVGTQYFGPGTRLTVL.

This clonotype has just a few counts. The rearrangement uses TRBV7-3 and TRBJ2-1; 8 bases line up with TRBD2. Germline V gene lookup returns CDR1 SGHTA and CDR2 FQGTGA. The CDR3 has 14 amino acids. V lost 5 bases, J lost 9 bases, and 9 bases stayed unmatched. This chain's CDR3 is CASSPGLGNGEQFF. The CDR3 DNA reads TGTGCCAGCAGCCCGGGACTAGGGAACGGTGAGCAGTTCTTC.

This clonotype turned up a few times. The chain joins TRBV3-1 to TRBJ2-7; TRBD1 or TRBD2 may be the D gene (5 bases each). The CDR3 covers 18 residues. Trimming took 1 base from V and 1 from J, leaving 20 bases between them. Germline values: CDR1 LGHDT, CDR2 YNNKEL (reference sequence). The CDR3 here is CASSQARPLRDQSYEQYF. CDR3 bases: TGTGCCAGCAGCCAAGCGCGACCCCTCCGGGACCAGTCCTACGAGCAGTACTTC.

This clonotype showed up just a few times. The chain is built from TRBV4-2 and TRBJ2-1, with TRBD2 matching 13 bases. The junction had 8 bases not matched to a gene; V was cut back by 1 base and J by 8 bases. Germline-derived CDR1 and CDR2 are LGHNA and YNFKEQ. This CDR3 has 17 residues. The CDR3 DNA reads TGTGCCAGCAGCCAAGGAGTTGGGACTAGCGGGGAAGATGAGCAGTTCTTC. Its translation: CASSQGVGTSGEDEQFF.

This clonotype was picked up many times. This chain links TRBV12-3 or TRBV12-4 with TRBJ2-5; unclear D gene. This CDR3 spans 12 amino acids. The V gene lost 3 bases and the J gene lost 1 base, with 3 bases spanning the gap. DNA for the CDR3: TGTGCCAGCAGTTTCCTCCAAGAGACCCAGTACTTC. Protein product: CASSFLQETQYF.

The chain is built from TRBV2 and TRBJ2-1, with 11 bases identical to TRBD2. The V gene's germline CDR1 is SNHLY and CDR2 FYNNEI. This CDR3 spans 17 amino acids. Germline trimming cut 5 bases from V and 7 bases from J; bases unmatched to any gene: 13. The CDR3: CASSFQLLAGVLNEQFF. The CDR3 nucleotides are TGTGCCAGCAGTTTTCAACTACTAGCGGGGGTTCTGAATGAGCAGTTCTTC.

The V call is TRBV29-1, the J call TRBJ2-1; D is unresolved. The CDR3 spans 12 residues. The V gene lost 4 bases and the J gene lost 6 bases, with 10 bases spanning the gap. Germline values: CDR1 SQVTM, CDR2 ANQGSEA. The CDR3 is CSVGQYSNEQFF. For the CDR3, the DNA is TGCAGCGTTGGTCAGTACAGCAATGAGCAGTTCTTC.

Only a few counts were recorded for this clonotype. This sequence joins TRBV6-5 and TRBJ1-1; 9 bases are shared with TRBD1. This CDR3 has 14 amino acids. The V and J ends lost 2 bases and 11 bases, in that order; junction bases with no gene match: 9. Germline V gives CDR1 MNHEY, CDR2 SVGAGI. The CDR3 DNA reads as TGTGCCAGCAGTTACGGGACAGGGCGAATCGGGGCTTTCTTT. This encodes CASSYGTGRIGAFF.

This clonotype was seen a handful of times. The chain has TRBV12-3 or TRBV12-4 and TRBJ2-1; 14 nucleotides agree with TRBD2. The CDR3 spans 15 residues. Trimming took 7 bases from V and 5 from J; bases not matched to a gene: 4. CDR3 in DNA: TGTGCCAGCATCGAGGGACTAGCGGGAGACAATGAGCAGTTCTTC. Translating it yields CASIEGLAGDNEQFF.